One sample yielded the 30 T cell receptor beta chains listed below, sequenced in a study of cytomegalovirus exposure and HLA in healthy donors. Researchers ran the PCR with 60 Vbeta and 13 Jbeta primers. The method was immunoSEQ multiplex PCR; TCRdb's version includes in-frame clones alone and lacks a portion of them. The table has 150,000 to 200,000 clones, roughly 82% seen once. Material: PBMCs. These receptors were taken from a man in his fifties in good health and CMV-seropositive.

V is TRBV5-4 and J is TRBJ2-1, with a tentative D call TRBD2 (6 bases). This CDR3 has 13 amino acids. V was shortened by 4 bases and J by 3 bases, with 8 bases between the two germline ends. Germline loops: CDR1 SGHNT, CDR2 YYREEE (reference sequence). CDR3 sequence: CASSGGYYNEQFF. In DNA form, the CDR3 reads TGTGCCAGCAGCGGGGGGTACTACAATGAGCAGTTCTTC.

The chain has TRBV5-4 and TRBJ2-1; 12 positions match TRBD1. CDR3 size: 15 residues. Germline values: CDR1 SGHNT, CDR2 YYREEE (reference sequence). The V segment lost 0 bases and the J segment 9 bases; nucleotides outside the gene matches: 4. CDR3: CASSLGGQGASEQFF. The CDR3 DNA reads as TGTGCCAGCAGCTTGGGGGGACAGGGGGCTAGTGAGCAGTTCTTC.

The chain joins TRBV11-2 to TRBJ2-5; the match to TRBD1 covers 9 bases. After removal of 2 bases from V and 5 bases from J, the junction contained 6 bases not matched to a gene. The CDR3 totals 15 residues. Germline V gene data show CDR1 as SGHAT and CDR2 as FQNNGV. This CDR3 reads CASSLPTGGAETQYF. The CDR3 DNA reads as TGTGCCAGCAGCTTACCTACAGGGGGCGCGGAGACCCAGTACTTC.

This sequence joins TRBV7-3 and TRBJ1-6; D unresolved. The CDR3 totals 13 residues. Trimming took 5 bases from V and 7 from J, leaving 9 bases between them. Looked up from germline, CDR1 is SGHTA and CDR2 is FQGTGA. CDR3 in amino acids: CASSQGRNSPLHF. CDR3 nucleotides: TGTGCCAGCAGCCAAGGGAGGAATTCACCCCTCCACTTT.

The rearrangement uses TRBV28 and TRBJ1-3; D is uncertain. This CDR3 contains 16 residues. Germline lookup yields CDR1 MDHEN and CDR2 SYDVKM. V lost 5 bases and J lost 4, with 18 bases in between. The CDR3 nucleotides read TGTGCCAGCAGTATACAAAATGGCTTGCCGGGAAACACCATATATTTT. Translation: CASSIQNGLPGNTIYF.

On this clone: In the same sample, other DNA sequences code for this CDR3. This chain connects TRBV2 to TRBJ2-7; 11 bases match TRBD1. CDR1 and CDR2 from the germline V gene are SNHLY and FYNNEI. The J segment lost 6 bases and the V segment lost 6 bases, leaving 1 base of the junction unmatched. The CDR3 sequence is 12 residues long. DNA of the CDR3: TGTGCCAGCAGGGGGACAGGGGGCGAGCAGTACTTC. Amino acid sequence: CASRGTGGEQYF.

The V gene is TRBV9, the J gene TRBJ2-1; D may be TRBD2 (7 bases). Looked up from germline, CDR1 is SGDLS and CDR2 is YYNGEE. CDR3 size: 15 residues. V was cut by 2 bases and J by 2 bases, with 11 bases left in between. The CDR3 DNA reads as TGTGCCAGCAGCGTTTTAGGGGGGGCCTACAATGAGCAGTTCTTC. Translation: CASSVLGGAYNEQFF.

The chain has TRBV5-1 and TRBJ1-4; TRBD1 agrees at 9 bases. CDR3 length: 15 residues. The V gene's germline CDR1 is SGHRS and CDR2 YFSETQ. Trimming removed 3 bases from V and 5 bases from J; junction bases left unmatched: 5. CDR3 residues: CASSWGDRENEKLFF. CDR3 nucleotide sequence: TGCGCCAGCAGCTGGGGGGACAGGGAAAATGAAAAACTGTTTTTT.

The V gene is TRBV19, the J gene TRBJ1-2; D uncertain. This CDR3 has 14 residues. Trimming removed 3 bases from V and 8 bases from J, with 16 bases in between. In germline, CDR1 is LNHDA, CDR2 SQIVND (reference sequence). The CDR3 DNA reads as TGTGCCAGTAGTATCTACCAGGAAAGAGAGGGCTACACCTTC. Its protein product is CASSIYQEREGYTF.

The gene calls are TRBV6-6 and TRBJ2-2; TRBD1 agrees at 8 bases. The trim removed 3 bases at V and 7 bases at J, leaving 7 bases unmatched. Germline V gene data show CDR1 as MNHNY and CDR2 as SVGAGI (reference sequence). This CDR3 has 15 residues. The CDR3, as DNA: TGTGCCAGCAGTTATGATCAGGGGGCAGGCGGGGAGCTGTTTTTT. It specifies CASSYDQGAGGELFF.

This rearrangement joins TRBV29-1 to TRBJ2-3; the D is unclear. The length of the CDR3 is 12 residues. Germline V gene lookup returns CDR1 SQVTM and CDR2 ANQGSEA. The V end lost 5 bases, the J end lost 2 bases, and 8 bases lay between the germline ends. Written as DNA, the CDR3 is TGCAGCGTTTTGGAGAACACAGATACGCAGTATTTT. Its protein product is CSVLENTDTQYF.

V is TRBV30 and J is TRBJ1-1; D possibly corresponds to TRBD1 (5 bases). Germline assignment: CDR1 GTSNPN and CDR2 SVGIG (reference sequence). The CDR3 sequence is 15 residues long. The V end was cut by 3 bases, the J end by 6 bases, with 20 bases between. As DNA, the CDR3 is TGTGCCTGGAGACTACCGGTCCAGGGAAGGGCTGAAGCTTTCTTT. It translates to CAWRLPVQGRAEAFF.

The chain uses TRBV30 and TRBJ2-7, with 12 positions matching TRBD2. Per the germline V gene, CDR1 is GTSNPN and CDR2 is SVGIG (reference sequence). Trimming cost V 2 bases and J 2 bases; bases outside gene matches: 7. The CDR3 has 16 amino acids. CDR3 nucleotides: TGTGCCTGGAGTCGACTAGCGGGGGACCTGACCTACGAGCAGTACTTC. Encoded protein: CAWSRLAGDLTYEQYF. The complete variable domain, with remaining parts taken from reference TRBV30 and TRBJ2-7, reads SQTIHQWPATLVQPVGSPLSLECTVEGTSNPNLYWYRQAAGRGLQLLFYSVGIGQISSEVPQNLSASRPQDRQFILSSKKLLLSDSGFYLCAWSRLAGDLTYEQYFGPGTRLTVT.

The chain combines TRBV28 with TRBJ2-7, with 10 bases lining up with TRBD2. The CDR3 runs 15 residues. V was pared by 7 bases and J by 3 bases, with 9 bases of the junction left unmatched. Germline V gene lookup returns CDR1 MDHEN and CDR2 SYDVKM. DNA of the CDR3: TGTGCCAGCACCACAGGGCTAGCGGGAGTCTACGAGCAGTACTTC. It encodes CASTTGLAGVYEQYF.

This sequence joins TRBV11-2 and TRBJ2-1; D not certain. CDR1 SGHAT and CDR2 FQNNGV come from the germline V gene. This CDR3 spans 14 amino acids. Trimming left V 2 bases short and J 3 bases short, with 8 bases between. The CDR3: CASSLTEYYNEQFF. As DNA, the CDR3 is TGTGCCAGCAGCTTAACGGAGTACTACAATGAGCAGTTCTTC.

The V gene is TRBV4-3, the J gene TRBJ1-1; the match to TRBD1 covers 10 bases. The CDR3 is made up of 14 amino acids. CDR1 LGHNA and CDR2 YSLEER come from the germline V gene. Germline trimming cut 8 bases from V and 5 bases from J; bases unmatched to any gene: 8. The CDR3 coding sequence is TGCGCCAGCGTAAAGGGACAGGGGAATACTGAAGCTTTCTTT. Translated: CASVKGQGNTEAFF.

The chain recombines TRBV5-1 with TRBJ2-5; 7 bases map to TRBD2. From germline, CDR1 is SGHRS and CDR2 YFSETQ. CDR3 length equals 15 residues. V was clipped by 4 bases and J by 5 bases; unmatched bases: 11. The CDR3 spells CASSNSPGGTETQYF. In nucleotides, the CDR3 is TGCGCCAGCAGCAATTCCCCCGGGGGGACGGAGACCCAGTACTTC. The full variable domain, in which reference TRBV5-1 and TRBJ2-5 provide the parts outside the CDR3, is KAGVTQTPRYLIKTRGQQVTLSCSPISGHRSVSWYQQTPGQGLQFLFEYFSETQRNKGNFPGRFSGRQFSNSRSEMNVSTLELGDSALYLCASSNSPGGTETQYFGPGTRLLVL.

This chain joins TRBV5-1 and TRBJ2-3; 9 bases match TRBD2. The CDR3 sequence is 18 residues long. V trimming: 2 bases; J trimming: 3 bases; junction bases outside the gene matches: 13. The germline gives CDR1 SGHRS, CDR2 YFSETQ. CDR3 amino acids: CASSFGRTSGGWTDTQYF. In nucleotides, the CDR3 is TGCGCCAGCAGCTTTGGTAGGACCAGCGGGGGGTGGACAGATACGCAGTATTTT.

This clone was found once. V and J are TRBV5-1 and TRBJ1-6; D gene ambiguous. Germline CDR1 SGHRS, CDR2 YFSETQ. V shed 4 bases and J shed 10 bases, with 15 bases lying between them. The CDR3 is made up of 14 amino acids. The CDR3, as DNA: TGCGCCAGCAGCCCCGGAGAGGGAGGATCACCCCTCCACTTT. It is translated as CASSPGEGGSPLHF.

The count of this clone is one. One end of the junction is discordant with germline, which a read error may explain. J is TRBJ2-1 and V is TRBV7-7; TRBD2 agrees at 10 bases. The CDR3 consists of 16 residues. CDR1 is SSHAT and CDR2 is FNYEAQ in the germline V gene (reference sequence). The CDR3 region is CASSSKSGGAHNEQFF. CDR3 DNA: TGTGCTAGCAGCTCGAAGAGCGGGGGGGCCCACAATGAGCAGTTCTTC. Using reference TRBV7-7 and TRBJ2-1 for the parts outside the CDR3, the full variable domain is GAGVSQSPRYKVTKRGQDVTLRCDPISSHATLYWYQQALGQGPEFLTYFNYEAQPDKSGLPSDRFSAERPEGSISTLTIQRTEQRDSAMYRCASSSKSGGAHNEQFFGPGTRLTVL.

A note on this clone: Within the sample, other DNA sequences also encode this same CDR3. The V and J genes are TRBV30 and TRBJ1-2; D is uncertain. The CDR3 covers 12 residues. The V and J ends lost 0 bases and 8 bases respectively, with 10 bases between them. CDR1 is GTSNPN and CDR2 is SVGIG in the germline V gene (reference sequence). CDR3 DNA: TGTGCCTGGAGTGTCGGAGGTGGCGGCTACACCTTC. Protein: CAWSVGGGGYTF.

V usage is TRBV7-9 and J usage is TRBJ2-5; TRBD1 matches at 7 bases. The CDR3 is made up of 13 amino acids. V was pared by 8 bases and J by 3 bases, with 6 bases of the junction left unmatched. Germline CDR1 reads SEHNR; CDR2 reads FQNEAQ (reference sequence). The CDR3 spells CASPFGTEETQYF. The CDR3 DNA sequence: TGTGCCAGCCCTTTCGGGACAGAAGAGACCCAGTACTTC.

This clone was counted a single time. V usage is TRBV15 and J usage is TRBJ2-5; 7 nucleotides match TRBD1. V shed 0 bases and J 5 bases; nucleotides not matched to a gene: 6. The CDR3 length is 15 residues. Per the germline V gene, CDR1 is LNHNV and CDR2 is YYDKDF (reference sequence). Here the CDR3 reads CATSRDPTGSETQYF. For the CDR3, the DNA is TGTGCCACCAGCAGAGATCCGACAGGGTCGGAGACCCAGTACTTC.

The genes are TRBV11-2 and TRBJ2-7, with a possible D match to TRBD2 (5 bases). Trimming cost V 1 base and J 6 bases, with 19 bases left between them. Germline CDR1 is SGHAT and CDR2 is FQNNGV. This CDR3 has 16 amino acids. The CDR3: CASSLAYRSGMGEQYF. For the CDR3, the DNA is TGTGCCAGCAGCTTAGCTTACCGGTCGGGGATGGGCGAGCAGTACTTC. The variable domain in full, completed from reference TRBV11-2 and TRBJ2-7, reads EAGVAQSPRYKIIEKRQSVAFWCNPISGHATLYWYQQILGQGPKLLIQFQNNGVVDDSQLPKDRFSAERLKGVDSTLKIQPAKLEDSAVYLCASSLAYRSGMGEQYFGPGTRLTVT.

Regarding this clone: At one of its ends the junction is not consistent with the germline gene, which may arise from a read error. The V gene is TRBV6-5, the J gene TRBJ2-4, with TRBD2 matching over 8 bases. The CDR3 loop spans 14 amino acids. Germline-derived CDR1 and CDR2 are MNHEY and SVGAGI. The CDR3 sequence is CASSSGLAKNSQYF. The CDR3 nucleotides read TGTGCCAGCAGTTCCGGACTAGCCAAAAACAGTCAGTACTTC.

J is TRBJ2-4 and V is TRBV2; no clear D. The germline CDR1 and CDR2 sequences are SNHLY and FYNNEI. V shed 3 bases and J shed 2 bases, with 8 bases lying between them. The CDR3 spans 14 residues. This CDR3 is CASSEGQTKNIQYF. The CDR3, as DNA: TGTGCCAGCAGTGAGGGCCAAACCAAAAACATTCAGTACTTC. Filled out from reference TRBV2 and TRBJ2-4, the complete variable domain reads EPEVTQTPSHQVTQMGQEVILRCVPISNHLYFYWYRQILGQKVEFLVSFYNNEISEKSEIFDDQFSVERPDGSNFTLKIRSTKLEDSAMYFCASSEGQTKNIQYFGAGTRLSVL.

V usage is TRBV20-1 and J usage is TRBJ1-1; D remains unclear. Germline-derived CDR1 and CDR2 are DFQATT and SNEGSKA (reference sequence). The CDR3 covers 11 residues. V lost 7 bases to trimming and J lost 0 bases, with 6 bases between them. CDR3 sequence: CSGLLNTEAFF. CDR3 nucleotides: TGCAGTGGACTATTGAACACTGAAGCTTTCTTT.

The chain uses TRBV6-5 and TRBJ2-2; TRBD2 might be the D (5 bases). Trimming removed 6 bases at V and 4 bases at J, with 15 bases between. This CDR3 is 15 amino acids long. In germline, CDR1 is MNHEY, CDR2 SVGAGI. CDR3 loop: CASRGAGQSTGELFF. The DNA for the CDR3 is TGTGCCAGCAGGGGAGCCGGTCAGAGCACCGGGGAGCTGTTTTTT.

The chain combines TRBV5-4 with TRBJ2-3; 7 nucleotides match TRBD1. Germline values: CDR1 SGHNT, CDR2 YYREEE (reference sequence). CDR3 size: 14 residues. V shed 2 bases, J shed 2 bases, and the junction held 2 bases outside the gene matches. CDR3 loop: CASSLQGFTDTQYF. Here the CDR3 DNA reads TGTGCCAGCAGCTTACAGGGGTTCACAGATACGCAGTATTTT.

The chain joins TRBV2 to TRBJ1-4; D might be TRBD1 (6 bases). The length of the CDR3 is 14 residues. Germline V gene lookup returns CDR1 SNHLY and CDR2 FYNNEI. Deletions cut 6 bases from V and 5 bases from J, with 13 bases between. CDR3 coding DNA: TGTGCCAGCAGCGGACAGACGAGAAATGAAAAACTGTTTTTT. Its protein is CASSGQTRNEKLFF.